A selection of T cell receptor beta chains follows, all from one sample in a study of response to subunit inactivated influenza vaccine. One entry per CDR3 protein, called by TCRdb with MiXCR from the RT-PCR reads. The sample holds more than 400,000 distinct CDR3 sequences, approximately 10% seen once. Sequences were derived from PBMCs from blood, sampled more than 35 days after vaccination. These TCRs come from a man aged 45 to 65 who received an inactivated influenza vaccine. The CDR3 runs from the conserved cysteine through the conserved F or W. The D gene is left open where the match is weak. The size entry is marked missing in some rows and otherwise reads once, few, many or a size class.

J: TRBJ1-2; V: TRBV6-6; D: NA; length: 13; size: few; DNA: TGTGCCAGCAGTAATAGACAGTCGCGTGGCTACACCTTC; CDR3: CASSNRQSRGYTF
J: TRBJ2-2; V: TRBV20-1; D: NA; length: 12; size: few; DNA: TGCAGTGCTACGGCCTCCACCGGGGAGCTGTTTTTT; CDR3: CSATASTGELFF
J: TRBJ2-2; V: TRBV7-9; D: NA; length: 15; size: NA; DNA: TGTGCCAGCAGCATCACAGGGATGACTACCGGGGAGCTGTTTTTT; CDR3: CASSITGMTTGELFF
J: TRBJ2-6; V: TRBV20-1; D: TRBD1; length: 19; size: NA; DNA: TGCAGTGCTTTTCAAATCCGGGACAGGGGGTTTCCTGGGGCCAACGTCCTGACTTTC; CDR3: CSAFQIRDRGFPGANVLTF
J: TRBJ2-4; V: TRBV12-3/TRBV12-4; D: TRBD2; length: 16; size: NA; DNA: TGTGCCAGCAGTTTAATCAAGCGGGAGTCCAAAAACATTCAGTACTTC; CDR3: CASSLIKRESKNIQYF
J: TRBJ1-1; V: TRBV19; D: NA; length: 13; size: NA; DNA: TGTGCCAGTAGTCCTCAGGGTAGGGGTGAAGCTTTCTTT; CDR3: CASSPQGRGEAFF
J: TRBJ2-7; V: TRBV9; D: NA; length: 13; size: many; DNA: TGTGCCAGCAGCTCCGACAGATCCTACGAGCAGTACTTC; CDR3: CASSSDRSYEQYF
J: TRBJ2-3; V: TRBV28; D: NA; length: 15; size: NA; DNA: TGTGCCAGCAGTTTGTCGGGGGTTGAGCCAGATACGCAGTATTTT; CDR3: CASSLSGVEPDTQYF
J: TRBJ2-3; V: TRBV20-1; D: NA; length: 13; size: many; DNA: TGCAGTGCACCTGGACAGTTAACAGATACGCAGTATTTT; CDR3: CSAPGQLTDTQYF
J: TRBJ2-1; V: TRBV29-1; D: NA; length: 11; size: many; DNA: TGCAGCTTCATTGAAACTAGAGAGCAGTTCTTC; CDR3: CSFIETREQFF
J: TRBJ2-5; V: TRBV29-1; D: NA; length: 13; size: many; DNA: TGCAGCGTTCTTCGGCAGAACCAAGAGACCCAGTACTTC; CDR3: CSVLRQNQETQYF
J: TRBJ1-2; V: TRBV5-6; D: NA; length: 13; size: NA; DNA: TGTGCCAGCAGCTTGTCCCCCGTTGGCTACTACACCTTC; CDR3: CASSLSPVGYYTF
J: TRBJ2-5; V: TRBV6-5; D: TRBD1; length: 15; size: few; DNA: TGTGCCAGCAGTACTTGGACAGGGGGAACGGAGACCCAGTACTTC; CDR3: CASSTWTGGTETQYF